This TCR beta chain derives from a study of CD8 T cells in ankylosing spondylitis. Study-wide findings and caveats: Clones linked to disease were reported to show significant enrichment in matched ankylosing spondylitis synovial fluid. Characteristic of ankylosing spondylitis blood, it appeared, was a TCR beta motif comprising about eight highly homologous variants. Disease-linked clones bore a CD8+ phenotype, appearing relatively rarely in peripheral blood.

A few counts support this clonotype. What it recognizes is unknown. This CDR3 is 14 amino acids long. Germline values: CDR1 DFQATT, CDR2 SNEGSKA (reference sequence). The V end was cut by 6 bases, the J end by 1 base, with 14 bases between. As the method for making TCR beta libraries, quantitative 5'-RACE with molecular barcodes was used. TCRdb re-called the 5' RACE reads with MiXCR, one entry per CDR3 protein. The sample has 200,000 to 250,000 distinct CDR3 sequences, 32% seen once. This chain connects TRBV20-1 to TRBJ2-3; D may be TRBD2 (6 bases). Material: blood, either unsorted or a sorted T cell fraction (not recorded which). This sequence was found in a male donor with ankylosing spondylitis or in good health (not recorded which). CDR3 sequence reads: CSAVAGGGTDTQYF. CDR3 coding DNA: TGCAGTGCCGTGGCTGGCGGGGGCACAGATACGCAGTATTTT.